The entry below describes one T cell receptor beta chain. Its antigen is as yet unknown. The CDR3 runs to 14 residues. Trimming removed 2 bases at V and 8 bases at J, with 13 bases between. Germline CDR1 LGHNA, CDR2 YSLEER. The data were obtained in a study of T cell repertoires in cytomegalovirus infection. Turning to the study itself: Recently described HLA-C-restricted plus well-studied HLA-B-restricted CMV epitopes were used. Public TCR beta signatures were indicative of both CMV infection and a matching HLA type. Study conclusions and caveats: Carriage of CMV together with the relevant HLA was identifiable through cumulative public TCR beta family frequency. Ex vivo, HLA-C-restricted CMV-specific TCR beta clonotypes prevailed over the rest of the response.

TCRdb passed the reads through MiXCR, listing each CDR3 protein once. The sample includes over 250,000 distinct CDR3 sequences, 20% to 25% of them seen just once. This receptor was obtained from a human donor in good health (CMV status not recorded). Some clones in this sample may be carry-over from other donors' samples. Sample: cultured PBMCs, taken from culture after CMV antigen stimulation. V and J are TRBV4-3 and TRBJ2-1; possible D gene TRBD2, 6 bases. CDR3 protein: CASSQHGGPYEQFF. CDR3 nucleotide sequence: TGCGCCAGCAGCCAACACGGGGGTCCCTATGAGCAGTTCTTC.